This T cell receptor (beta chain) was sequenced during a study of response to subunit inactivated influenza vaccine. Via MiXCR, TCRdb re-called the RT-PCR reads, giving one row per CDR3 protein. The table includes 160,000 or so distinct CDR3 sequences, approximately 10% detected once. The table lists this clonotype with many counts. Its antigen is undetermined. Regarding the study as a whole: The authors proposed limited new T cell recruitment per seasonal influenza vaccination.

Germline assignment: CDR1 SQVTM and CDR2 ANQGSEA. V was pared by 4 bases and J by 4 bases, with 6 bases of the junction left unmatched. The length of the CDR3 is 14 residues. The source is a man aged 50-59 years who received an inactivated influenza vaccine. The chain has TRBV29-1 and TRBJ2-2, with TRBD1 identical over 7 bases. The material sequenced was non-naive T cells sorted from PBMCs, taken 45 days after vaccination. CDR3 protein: CSVGTGQITGELFF. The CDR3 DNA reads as TGCAGCGTTGGTACGGGACAGATCACCGGGGAGCTGTTTTTT.